This T cell receptor beta chain was recorded in a study of cytomegalovirus exposure and HLA in healthy donors. General study results and limits: TCR beta sequences reportedly predicted most subjects' HLA-A and HLA-B alleles accurately.

In the PCR, 60 Vbeta and 13 Jbeta primers were used. Sequencing was performed with immunoSEQ multiplex PCR; in TCRdb, only in-frame clones are kept and a portion is missing. The repertoire includes about 78,000 clones, approximately 70% of them detected once, and 8.5% to 14% sits in the top ten. On this clone itself: Its antigen is currently unknown.

The CDR3 runs to 14 residues. V shed 5 bases, J shed 4 bases, and the junction held 3 bases outside the gene matches. Per the germline V gene, CDR1 is ENHRY and CDR2 is SYGVKD. The source is a middle-aged woman in good health and CMV-seropositive. The chain uses TRBV10-3 and TRBJ1-1; 11 nucleotides line up with TRBD1. What was sequenced was PBMCs. Written as DNA, the CDR3 is TGTGCCATCAGTACCGGACAGGGGGCCACTGAAGCTTTCTTT. Translated: CAISTGQGATEAFF.